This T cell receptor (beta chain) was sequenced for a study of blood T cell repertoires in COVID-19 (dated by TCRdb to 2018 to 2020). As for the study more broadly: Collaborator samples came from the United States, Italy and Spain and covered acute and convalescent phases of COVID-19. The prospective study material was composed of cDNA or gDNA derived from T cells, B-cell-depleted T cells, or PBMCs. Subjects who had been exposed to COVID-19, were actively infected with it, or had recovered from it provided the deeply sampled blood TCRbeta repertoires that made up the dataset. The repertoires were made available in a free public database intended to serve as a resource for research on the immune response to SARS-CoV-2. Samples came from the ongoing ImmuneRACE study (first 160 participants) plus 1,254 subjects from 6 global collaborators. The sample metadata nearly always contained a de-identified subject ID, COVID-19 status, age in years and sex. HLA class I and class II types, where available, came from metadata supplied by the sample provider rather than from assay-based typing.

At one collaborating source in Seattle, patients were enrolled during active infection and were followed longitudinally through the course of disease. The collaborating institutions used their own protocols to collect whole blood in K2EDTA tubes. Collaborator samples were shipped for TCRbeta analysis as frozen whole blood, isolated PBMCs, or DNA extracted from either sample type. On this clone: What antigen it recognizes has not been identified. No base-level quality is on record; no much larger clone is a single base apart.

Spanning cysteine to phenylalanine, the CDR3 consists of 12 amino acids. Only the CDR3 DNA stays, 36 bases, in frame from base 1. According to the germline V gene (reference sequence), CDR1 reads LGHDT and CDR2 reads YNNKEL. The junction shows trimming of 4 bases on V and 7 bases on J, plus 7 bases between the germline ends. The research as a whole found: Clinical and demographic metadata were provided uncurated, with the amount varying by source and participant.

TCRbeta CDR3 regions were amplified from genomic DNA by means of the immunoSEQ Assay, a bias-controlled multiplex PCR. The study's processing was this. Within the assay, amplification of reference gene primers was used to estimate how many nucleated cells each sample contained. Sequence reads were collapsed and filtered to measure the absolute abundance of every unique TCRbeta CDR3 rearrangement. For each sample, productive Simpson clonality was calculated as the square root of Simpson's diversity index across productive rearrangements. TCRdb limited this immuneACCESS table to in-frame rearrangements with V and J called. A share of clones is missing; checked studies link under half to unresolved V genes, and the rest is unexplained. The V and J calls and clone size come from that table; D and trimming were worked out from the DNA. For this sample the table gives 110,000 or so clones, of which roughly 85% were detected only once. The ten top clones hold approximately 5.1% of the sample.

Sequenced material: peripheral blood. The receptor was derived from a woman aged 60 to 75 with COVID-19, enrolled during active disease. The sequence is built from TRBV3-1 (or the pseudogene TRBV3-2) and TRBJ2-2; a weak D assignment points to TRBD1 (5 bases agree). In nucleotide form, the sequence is TGTGCCAGCAGCCGTGACAGCGGGGAGCTGTTTTTT. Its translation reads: CASSRDSGELFF.